There are many counts of the clone carrying this TCR beta chain. Its antigen is currently unknown. Germline-derived CDR1 and CDR2 are SGHAT and FQNNGV. J was trimmed by 11 bases and V by 2 bases; bases with no gene match: 1. The CDR3 covers 12 residues. RNA transcripts served as the template for amplifying TCR beta CDR3 regions. The HTBI set primed first-round TCR CDR3 RT-PCR. TCRdb re-derived calls from the multiplex PCR reads in MiXCR, one entry per CDR3 protein. Of a few hundred thousand distinct CDR3 sequences in the sample, 16% were seen once. The source of the sample is a study of T cells in Graves' hyperthyroidism and ophthalmopathy. Study as a whole: The blood sample was taken at first diagnosis, before treatment began.

Exclusion of a patient resulted from uncontrolled infection, other autoimmune disease, pregnancy or lactation. Source material for PBMCs was more than 7.5 ml fresh peripheral blood. Notes on the study in general: Blood also showed most of the thyroid clonotypes that were expanded above 0.001.

The receptor was derived from a woman between 40 and 50 years old with Graves' ophthalmopathy. The chain is built from TRBV11-2 and TRBJ2-3; TRBD2 matches at 10 bases. The sequenced sample was blood. Here the CDR3 DNA reads TGTGCCAGCAGCTTAAGGACTAGCGGGCAGTATTTT. This encodes CASSLRTSGQYF. Complete variable domain (other parts from reference TRBV11-2 and TRBJ2-3): EAGVAQSPRYKIIEKRQSVAFWCNPISGHATLYWYQQILGQGPKLLIQFQNNGVVDDSQLPKDRFSAERLKGVDSTLKIQPAKLEDSAVYLCASSLRTSGQYFGPGTRLTVL.